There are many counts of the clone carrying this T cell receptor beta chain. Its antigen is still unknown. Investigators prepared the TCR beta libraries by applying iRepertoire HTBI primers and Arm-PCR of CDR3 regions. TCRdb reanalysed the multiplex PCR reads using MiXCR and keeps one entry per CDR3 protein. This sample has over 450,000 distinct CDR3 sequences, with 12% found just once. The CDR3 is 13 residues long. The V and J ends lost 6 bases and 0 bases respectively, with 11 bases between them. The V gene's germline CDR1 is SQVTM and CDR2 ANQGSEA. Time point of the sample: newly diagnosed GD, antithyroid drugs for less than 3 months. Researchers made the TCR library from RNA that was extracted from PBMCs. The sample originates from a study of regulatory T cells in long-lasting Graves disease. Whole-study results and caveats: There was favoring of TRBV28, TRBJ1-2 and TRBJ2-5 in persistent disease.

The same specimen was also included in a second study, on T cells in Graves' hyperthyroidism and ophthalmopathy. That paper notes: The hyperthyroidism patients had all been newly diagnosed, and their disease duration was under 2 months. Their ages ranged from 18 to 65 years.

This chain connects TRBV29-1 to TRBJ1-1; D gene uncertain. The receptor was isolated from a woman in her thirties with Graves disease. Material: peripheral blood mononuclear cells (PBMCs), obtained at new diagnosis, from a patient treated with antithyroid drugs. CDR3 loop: CSVRGHLNTEAFF. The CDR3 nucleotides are TGCAGCGTCCGAGGGCATCTGAACACTGAAGCTTTCTTT.